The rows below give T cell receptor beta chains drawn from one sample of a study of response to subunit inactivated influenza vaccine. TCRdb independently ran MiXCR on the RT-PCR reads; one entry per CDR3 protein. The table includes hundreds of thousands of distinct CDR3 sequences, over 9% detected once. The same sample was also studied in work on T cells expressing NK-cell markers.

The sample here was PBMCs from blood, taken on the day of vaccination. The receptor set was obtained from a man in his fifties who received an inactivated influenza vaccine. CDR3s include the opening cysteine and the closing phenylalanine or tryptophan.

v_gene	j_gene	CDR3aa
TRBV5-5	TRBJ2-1	CASSIFPGAQNEQFF
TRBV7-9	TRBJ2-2	CASSSAATGELFF
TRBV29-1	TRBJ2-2	CSVTGSRNTGELFF
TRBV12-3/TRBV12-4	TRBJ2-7	CASSIMTGGGYEQYF
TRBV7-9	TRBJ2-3	CASSLPGGGADTQYF
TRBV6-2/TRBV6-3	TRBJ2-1	CASSLRRDNEQFF
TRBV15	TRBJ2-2	CATSRGRTGELFF
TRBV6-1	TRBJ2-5	CASSESGLETQYF
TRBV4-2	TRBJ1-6	CASSQRRTMESPLHF
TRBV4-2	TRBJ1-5	CASSQEPQVGNQPQHF
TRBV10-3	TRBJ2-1	CAVARPQGSEQFF
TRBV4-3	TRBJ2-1	CASSQARIWGEQFF
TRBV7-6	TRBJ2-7	CALCPLKLFRGLAGYEQYF
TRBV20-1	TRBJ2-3	CSASPPSGRVDTQYF
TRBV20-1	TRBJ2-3	CSAAPKWSLDTQYF
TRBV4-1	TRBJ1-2	CASSQRDSPGFYGYTF
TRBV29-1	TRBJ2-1	CSADLRESNYNEQFF
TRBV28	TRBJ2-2	CASRNLGQGARTGELFF
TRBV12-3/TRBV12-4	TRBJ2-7	CASTDMTGKIYEQYF
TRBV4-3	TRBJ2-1	CASSHTASHEQFF
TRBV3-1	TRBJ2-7	CASSQDASYEQYF
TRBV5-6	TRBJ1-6	CASSLYRDRNSPLHF
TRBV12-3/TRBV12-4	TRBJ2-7	CASSLAQGRSYEQYF
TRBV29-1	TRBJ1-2	CSVEVDYGYTF
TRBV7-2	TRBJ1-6	CASSASRTGGNSPLHF
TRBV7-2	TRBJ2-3	CASSLAISGTDTQYF
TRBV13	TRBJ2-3	CASSLARLAGDRSTDTQYF
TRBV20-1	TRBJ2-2	CSARDIGGTGELFF
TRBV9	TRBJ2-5	CASSVASGSGQETQYF
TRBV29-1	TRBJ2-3	CSASTHGDTDTQYF
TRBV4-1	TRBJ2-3	CASSQEGRYTDTQYF
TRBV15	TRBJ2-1	CATSDGNEQFF
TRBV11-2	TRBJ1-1	CASIPVGGGYTEAFF
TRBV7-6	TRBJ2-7	CASSLSGTIAAYEQYF
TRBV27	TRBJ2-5	CASSFQGGGETQYF
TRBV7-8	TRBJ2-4	CASSLGRISNIQYF
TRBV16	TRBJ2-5	CASSQGTGQETQYF
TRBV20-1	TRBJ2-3	CSAIRTAADTQYF
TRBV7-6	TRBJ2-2	CASSLVLSTASNTGELFF
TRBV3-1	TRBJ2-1	CASRQQGAGEQFF
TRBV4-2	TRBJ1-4	CASSQAGTGEKLFF